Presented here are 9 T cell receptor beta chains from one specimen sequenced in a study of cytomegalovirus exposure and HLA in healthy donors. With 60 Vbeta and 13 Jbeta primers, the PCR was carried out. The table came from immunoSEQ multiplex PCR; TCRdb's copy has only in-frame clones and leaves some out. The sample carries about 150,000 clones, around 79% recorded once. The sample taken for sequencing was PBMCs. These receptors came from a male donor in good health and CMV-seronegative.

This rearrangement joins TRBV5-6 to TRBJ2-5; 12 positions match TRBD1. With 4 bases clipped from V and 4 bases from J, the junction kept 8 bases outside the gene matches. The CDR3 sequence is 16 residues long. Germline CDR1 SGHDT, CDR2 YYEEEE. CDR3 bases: TGTGCCAGCAGCAATTTTGGGACAGGGGGCCGAGAGACCCAGTACTTC. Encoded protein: CASSNFGTGGRETQYF.

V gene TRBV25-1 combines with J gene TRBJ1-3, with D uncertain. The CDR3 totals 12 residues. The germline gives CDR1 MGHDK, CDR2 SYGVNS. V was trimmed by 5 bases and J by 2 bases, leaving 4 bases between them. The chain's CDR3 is CASSSPGNTIYF. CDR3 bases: TGTGCCAGCAGTTCTCCTGGAAACACCATATATTTT.

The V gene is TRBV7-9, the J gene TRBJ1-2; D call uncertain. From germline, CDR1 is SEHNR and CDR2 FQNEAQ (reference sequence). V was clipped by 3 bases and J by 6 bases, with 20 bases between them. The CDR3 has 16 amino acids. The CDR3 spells CASSFLLEISDHGYTF. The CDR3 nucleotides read TGTGCCAGCAGCTTCCTTCTAGAGATTTCAGATCATGGCTACACCTTC.

The CDR3 loop is CSVEGRAPYEQYF. Here the CDR3 DNA reads TGCAGCGTTGAAGGCAGGGCACCCTACGAGCAGTACTTC. The gene calls are TRBV29-1 and TRBJ2-7; TRBD1 might be the D (5 bases). CDR3 length: 13 amino acids. Germline V gene data show CDR1 as SQVTM and CDR2 as ANQGSEA. Trimming removed 1 base at V and 2 bases at J, with 9 bases between.

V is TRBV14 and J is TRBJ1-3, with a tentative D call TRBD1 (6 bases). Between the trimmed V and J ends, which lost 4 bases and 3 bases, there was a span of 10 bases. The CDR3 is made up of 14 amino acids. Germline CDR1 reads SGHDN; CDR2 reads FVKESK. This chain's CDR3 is CASSRQGFGNTIYF. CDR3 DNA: TGTGCCAGCAGCCGCCAGGGGTTTGGAAACACCATATATTTT. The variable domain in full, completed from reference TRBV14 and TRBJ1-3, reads EAGVTQFPSHSVIEKGQTVTLRCDPISGHDNLYWYRRVMGKEIKFLLHFVKESKQDESGMPNNRFLAERTGGTYSTLKVQPAELEDSGVYFCASSRQGFGNTIYFGEGSWLTVV.

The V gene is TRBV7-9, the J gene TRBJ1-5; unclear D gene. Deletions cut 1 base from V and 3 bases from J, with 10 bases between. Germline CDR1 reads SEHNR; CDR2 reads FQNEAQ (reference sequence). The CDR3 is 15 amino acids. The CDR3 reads CASSLGGLINQPQHF. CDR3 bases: TGTGCCAGCAGCTTAGGCGGACTGATCAATCAGCCCCAGCATTTT.

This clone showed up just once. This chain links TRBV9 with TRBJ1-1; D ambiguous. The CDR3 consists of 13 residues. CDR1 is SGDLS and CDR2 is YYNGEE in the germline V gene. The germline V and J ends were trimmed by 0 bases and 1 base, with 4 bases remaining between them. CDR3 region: CASSVEQNTEAFF. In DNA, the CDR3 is TGTGCCAGCAGCGTAGAACAGAACACTGAAGCTTTCTTT.

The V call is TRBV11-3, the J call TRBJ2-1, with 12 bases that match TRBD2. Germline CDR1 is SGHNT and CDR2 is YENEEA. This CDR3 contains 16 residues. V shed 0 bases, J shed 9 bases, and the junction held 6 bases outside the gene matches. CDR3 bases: TGTGCCAGCAGCTTAGAAATGACTAGCGGGAGTGGTGAGCAGTTCTTC. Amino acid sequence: CASSLEMTSGSGEQFF.

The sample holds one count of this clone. CDR3 region: CASSVGPGAIYGYTF. DNA for the CDR3: TGTGCCAGCAGTGTCGGGCCAGGGGCTATCTATGGCTACACCTTC. The rearrangement uses TRBV6-1 and TRBJ1-2, with D maybe TRBD1 (6 bases). Trimming removed 4 bases from V and 4 bases from J, with 16 bases in between. The length of the CDR3 is 15 residues. The germline gives CDR1 MNHNS, CDR2 SASEGT.